Listed below are T cell receptor beta chains from one sample, sequenced in a study of blood T cell repertoires in COVID-19. The assay was immunoSEQ multiplex PCR, and TCRdb's table has in-frame clones only and misses some. Among approximately 190,000 clones listed, about four fifths were seen once. Sequencing was done on a sample of peripheral blood. The origin of the receptors is a man aged 55-75 years with acute or convalescent COVID-19. CDR3s include the opening cysteine and the closing phenylalanine or tryptophan. Each record gives: clone size, V gene, D gene, CDR3 length, J gene, CDR3 DNA, CDR3 protein. A D gene is named only where the DNA matches it firmly. A clone size is listed for some rows: how often the clone was seen (once, few, many), or a class if it is expanded.

clone_size: -
v_call: TRBV20-1
d_call: -
cdr3_length: 10
j_call: TRBJ2-1
cdr3_nt: TGCAGTGCCACGGGAAATGAGCAGTTCTTC
cdr3_aa: CSATGNEQFF

clone_size: -
v_call: TRBV7-3
d_call: TRBD2
cdr3_length: 16
j_call: TRBJ2-1
cdr3_nt: TGTGCCAGCAGCTTAAATCCAGCGGGAGTTTCCGATGAGCAGTTCTTC
cdr3_aa: CASSLNPAGVSDEQFF

clone_size: -
v_call: TRBV6-1
d_call: -
cdr3_length: 14
j_call: TRBJ1-5
cdr3_nt: TGTGCCAGCAGTGAAGTTAATAGCAATCAGCCCCAGCATTTT
cdr3_aa: CASSEVNSNQPQHF

clone_size: -
v_call: TRBV7-7
d_call: -
cdr3_length: 14
j_call: TRBJ2-5
cdr3_nt: TGTGCTAGCAGCGCACAGGGCCCCCAAGAGACCCAGTACTTC
cdr3_aa: CASSAQGPQETQYF

clone_size: -
v_call: TRBV6-5
d_call: -
cdr3_length: 13
j_call: TRBJ2-3
cdr3_nt: TGTGCCAGCAGGCCGACTAGCACAGATACGCAGTATTTT
cdr3_aa: CASRPTSTDTQYF

clone_size: -
v_call: TRBV28
d_call: TRBD2
cdr3_length: 17
j_call: TRBJ2-4
cdr3_nt: TGTGCCAGCAGTTATACTAGCGGGAGGGTAGCCAAAAACATTCAGTACTTC
cdr3_aa: CASSYTSGRVAKNIQYF

clone_size: -
v_call: TRBV6-5
d_call: -
cdr3_length: 14
j_call: TRBJ2-1
cdr3_nt: TGTGCCAGCGAATCGGGAGCCCCTATCAATGAGCAGTTCTTC
cdr3_aa: CASESGAPINEQFF

clone_size: -
v_call: TRBV14
d_call: -
cdr3_length: 13
j_call: TRBJ2-1
cdr3_nt: TGTGCCAGCAGCCAAACGAGCTACAATGAGCAGTTCTTC
cdr3_aa: CASSQTSYNEQFF

clone_size: -
v_call: TRBV30
d_call: TRBD2
cdr3_length: 15
j_call: TRBJ2-5
cdr3_nt: TGTGCCTGGAACATAGCGGGAGTGTGGGAAGAGACCCAGTACTTC
cdr3_aa: CAWNIAGVWEETQYF

clone_size: -
v_call: TRBV9
d_call: TRBD1
cdr3_length: 15
j_call: TRBJ1-1
cdr3_nt: TGTGCCAGCAGCGGGACCGGGACAGAAAACACTGAAGCTTTCTTT
cdr3_aa: CASSGTGTENTEAFF

clone_size: once
v_call: TRBV5-1
d_call: TRBD2
cdr3_length: 17
j_call: TRBJ2-3
cdr3_nt: TGCGCCAGCAGCTTGGCCGCGATAGCGGGAGGGATAGATACGCAGTATTTT
cdr3_aa: CASSLAAIAGGIDTQYF

clone_size: -
v_call: TRBV19
d_call: TRBD1
cdr3_length: 13
j_call: TRBJ1-3
cdr3_nt: TGTGCCACAATGACAGGGGAGCGGAACACCATATATTTT
cdr3_aa: CATMTGERNTIYF

clone_size: -
v_call: TRBV5-6
d_call: -
cdr3_length: 17
j_call: TRBJ1-6
cdr3_nt: TGTGCCAGCAGCTCTTTCTCAAGCCCATCCTATAATTCACCCCTCCACTTT
cdr3_aa: CASSSFSSPSYNSPLHF

clone_size: once
v_call: TRBV5-6
d_call: TRBD1
cdr3_length: 13
j_call: TRBJ2-3
cdr3_nt: TGTGCCAGCAGCGACAGGGTAGCAGATACGCAGTATTTT
cdr3_aa: CASSDRVADTQYF

clone_size: -
v_call: TRBV2
d_call: -
cdr3_length: 13
j_call: TRBJ2-6
cdr3_nt: TGTGCCAGCAGTGTGGGCGGGGCCAACGTCCTGACTTTC
cdr3_aa: CASSVGGANVLTF

clone_size: once
v_call: TRBV6-5
d_call: -
cdr3_length: 14
j_call: TRBJ1-1
cdr3_nt: TGTGCCAGCAGTTCCGGGAGCCGATCCGCTGAAGCTTTCTTT
cdr3_aa: CASSSGSRSAEAFF

clone_size: -
v_call: TRBV24-1
d_call: -
cdr3_length: 13
j_call: TRBJ1-6
cdr3_nt: TGTGCCACCGGAGAGGGAGCGGGTTCACCCCTCCACTTT
cdr3_aa: CATGEGAGSPLHF

clone_size: -
v_call: TRBV11-2
d_call: -
cdr3_length: 15
j_call: TRBJ1-6
cdr3_nt: TGTGCCAGCAGCCTTCGGGAAAGCCCGAATTCACCCCTCCACTTT
cdr3_aa: CASSLRESPNSPLHF